The source of this T cell receptor beta chain is a study of chemoradiotherapy in HPV16-positive cancers. Points from the study as a whole: The functional HPV-specific definition rests on just two HPV16-positive patients. During treatment, candidate HPV-specific clones and E7-related motifs expanded in tumor.

This clone was seen a handful of times. The antigen is unknown. Here immunoSEQ multiplex PCR was the method, and the copy in TCRdb shows in-frame clones only, minus some. Of approximately 23,000 clones in the sample, 73% were seen once. The sequence came from a human donor with HPV-associated anogenital cancer. The sample here was taken from a patient who underwent chemoradiotherapy.

CDR3 sequence: CASSLDSYYGYTF. The CDR3 DNA is TGTGCCAGTAGCCTAGACAGCTACTATGGCTACACCTTC. V is TRBV19 and J is TRBJ1-2; weak D call: TRBD1 (5 bases). Germline V gene data show CDR1 as LNHDA and CDR2 as SQIVND (reference sequence). The V end was cut by 6 bases, the J end by 3 bases, with 11 bases between. This CDR3 spans 13 amino acids.